Only one count was recorded for the clone carrying this TCR beta chain. This CDR3 contains 20 residues. Germline-derived CDR1 and CDR2 are GTSNPN and SVGIG (reference sequence). Losses at the gene ends were 2 bases for V and 1 base for J; bases not matched to a gene: 16. This entry is derived from a study of blood T cell repertoires in COVID-19. Turning to the study itself: COVID-19 samples, acute and convalescent, were from the United States, Italy and Spain.

Original data processing: For nucleated cells, counts were estimated from reference gene primer amplification. Only in-frame clones appear in the TCRdb table, and some are missing; sequencing was by immunoSEQ multiplex PCR. V and J calls and clone size follow that table, whereas D and trimming were derived from the DNA. Here the sample spans about 190,000 clones, under 80% being singletons. This sequence was found in a woman between 50 and 59 years old with acute or convalescent COVID-19. The V and J genes are TRBV30 and TRBJ2-6; 8 nucleotides agree with TRBD1. The sample consisted of peripheral blood. CDR3: CAWSMYRGDLLSSGANVLTF. The DNA of the CDR3 is TGTGCCTGGAGTATGTACAGGGGGGACCTACTATCATCTGGGGCCAACGTCCTGACTTTC.